This section outlines one T cell receptor (beta chain) sequence together with its context. This clone was seen a few times. No antigen is known for it. Qualities for individual bases were not recorded, and no much larger clone is one base off. One collaborating source in Seattle enrolled patients while the patients were actively infected and followed the patients over time throughout the course of disease. Each collaborating institution followed its own protocols to collect whole blood in K2EDTA tubes. For TCRbeta analysis, collaborator samples were shipped as frozen whole blood, as isolated PBMCs, or as DNA extracted from either sample type. The immunoSEQ Assay, a bias-controlled multiplex PCR, was used to amplify TCRbeta CDR3 regions from genomic DNA. The paper's data handling went like this. The number of nucleated cells in each sample was estimated by amplification of reference gene primers within the assay. To quantify the absolute abundance of each unique TCRbeta CDR3 rearrangement, sequence reads were collapsed and filtered. For each sample, productive Simpson clonality was calculated as the square root of Simpson's diversity index across productive rearrangements. TCRdb holds this immuneACCESS table with in-frame rearrangements only. Some clones are missing; in checked studies, unresolved V genes explain under half, and the rest has no known cause. That table furnishes V, J and clone size, whereas the DNA furnished D and trimming. This sample holds 150,000 to 250,000 clones; around 79% were observed only once. Around 5.4% of the sample is in the top ten clones.

The data derive from a study of blood T cell repertoires in COVID-19 (dated by TCRdb to 2020 to 2021). Broadly, across the study: The collaborator samples originated in the United States, Italy and Spain and spanned the acute and convalescent phases of COVID-19. HLA class I and class II types, where available, came from metadata supplied by the sample provider rather than from assay-based typing. Deeply sampled blood TCRbeta repertoires from subjects exposed to, actively infected with, or recovered from COVID-19 were included in the dataset. The repertoires were made available in a free public database intended to serve as a resource for research on the immune response to SARS-CoV-2. The material from the prospective study consisted of cDNA or gDNA derived from T cells, B-cell-depleted T cells, or PBMCs. The samples were drawn from the first 160 participants of the ongoing ImmuneRACE study and from some 1,300 subjects provided by 6 global collaborators. A de-identified subject ID, COVID-19 status, age in years and sex were almost always included in the sample metadata.

Study-wide findings and limitations: The amount of clinical and demographic metadata varied by source and participant and was provided uncurated.

Trimming accounts for 0 bases at V and 4 bases at J, while the number of junction bases matched to no gene is 4. The cysteine opens and the phenylalanine closes a CDR3 of 15 amino acids. The sequence is cut down to CDR3 DNA, 45 bases in frame from base 1. The germline V gene supplies CDR1 SGDLS and CDR2 YYNGEE. Sequenced sample: peripheral blood. The source of this sequence is a woman between 40 and 50 years old with COVID-19, enrolled during active disease. Recombination linked TRBV9 to TRBJ1-3; 7 bases in the middle match TRBD1. The CDR3 loop reads CASSVVGGYGNTIYF. In nucleotides, the sequence is TGTGCCAGCAGCGTAGTAGGGGGCTACGGAAACACCATATATTTT.